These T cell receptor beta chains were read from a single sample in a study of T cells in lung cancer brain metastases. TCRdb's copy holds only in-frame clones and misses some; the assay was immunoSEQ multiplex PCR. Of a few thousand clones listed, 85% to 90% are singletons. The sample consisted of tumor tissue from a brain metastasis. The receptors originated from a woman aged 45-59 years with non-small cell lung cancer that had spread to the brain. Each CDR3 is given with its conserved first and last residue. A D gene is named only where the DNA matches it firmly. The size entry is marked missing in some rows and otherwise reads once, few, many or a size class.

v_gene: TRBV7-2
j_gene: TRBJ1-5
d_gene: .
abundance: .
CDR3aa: CASAPGSRGQPQHF
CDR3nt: TGTGCCAGCGCTCCGGGGTCTAGGGGTCAGCCCCAGCATTTT

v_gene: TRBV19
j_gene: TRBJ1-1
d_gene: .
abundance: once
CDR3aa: CASTPFLMNTEAFF
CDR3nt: TGTGCCAGTACCCCATTTCTTATGAACACTGAAGCTTTCTTT

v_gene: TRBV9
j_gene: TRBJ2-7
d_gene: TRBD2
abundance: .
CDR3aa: CASSVASGGPYEQYF
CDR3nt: TGTGCCAGCAGCGTAGCTAGCGGGGGACCCTACGAGCAGTACTTC

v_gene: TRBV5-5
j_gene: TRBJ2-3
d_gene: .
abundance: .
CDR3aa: CASSLEAGQRATQYF
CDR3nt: TGTGCCAGCAGCTTGGAGGCGGGACAGAGGGCTACGCAGTATTTT

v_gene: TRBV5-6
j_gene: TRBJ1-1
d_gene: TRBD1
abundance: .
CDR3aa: CASSLNRGSTEAFF
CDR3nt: TGTGCCAGCAGCTTAAACAGGGGGAGTACTGAAGCTTTCTTT

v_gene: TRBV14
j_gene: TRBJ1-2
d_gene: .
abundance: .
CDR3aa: CASSQSRVAYGYTF
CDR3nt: TGTGCCAGCAGCCAATCGAGGGTGGCCTATGGCTACACCTTC

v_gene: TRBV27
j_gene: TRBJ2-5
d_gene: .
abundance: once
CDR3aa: CASSGKRGETQYF
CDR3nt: TGTGCCAGCAGCGGTAAAAGAGGGGAGACCCAGTACTTC

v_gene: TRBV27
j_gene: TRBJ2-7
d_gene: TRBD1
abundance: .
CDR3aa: CASSSLGTVYEQYF
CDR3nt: TGTGCCAGCAGTTCCCTCGGGACAGTTTACGAGCAGTACTTC

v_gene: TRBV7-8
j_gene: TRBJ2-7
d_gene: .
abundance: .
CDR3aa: CASSWGATYEQYF
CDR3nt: TGTGCCAGCAGCTGGGGAGCCACCTACGAGCAGTACTTC

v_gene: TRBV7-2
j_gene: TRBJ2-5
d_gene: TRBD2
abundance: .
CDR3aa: CASRPERGEETQYF
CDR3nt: TGTGCCAGCAGGCCCGAGCGGGGCGAAGAGACCCAGTACTTC

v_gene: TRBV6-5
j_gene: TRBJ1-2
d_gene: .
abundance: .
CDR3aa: CVSSSYGGAIRGYTF
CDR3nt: TGTGTCAGCAGTTCCTACGGGGGGGCAATTCGGGGCTACACCTTC

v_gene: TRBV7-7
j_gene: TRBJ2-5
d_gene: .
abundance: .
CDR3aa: CASSPRGSARETQYF
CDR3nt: TGTGCTAGCAGCCCCAGAGGTAGCGCGAGGGAGACCCAGTACTTC

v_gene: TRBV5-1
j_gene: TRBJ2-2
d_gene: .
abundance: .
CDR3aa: CASTDTGELFF
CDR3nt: TGCGCCAGCACCGACACCGGGGAGCTGTTTTTT

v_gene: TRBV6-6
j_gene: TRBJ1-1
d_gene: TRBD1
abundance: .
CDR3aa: CASRPGTGQYEAFF
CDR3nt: TGTGCCAGCCGGCCCGGGACAGGGCAATATGAAGCTTTCTTT

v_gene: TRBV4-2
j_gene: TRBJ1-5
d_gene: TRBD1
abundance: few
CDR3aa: CASSQETGGWQPQHF
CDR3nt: TGTGCCAGCAGCCAAGAAACAGGGGGGTGGCAGCCCCAGCATTTT

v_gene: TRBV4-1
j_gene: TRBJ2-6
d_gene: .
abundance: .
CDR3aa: CASSQDGQPVRANVLTF
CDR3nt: TGCGCCAGCAGCCAAGATGGGCAGCCTGTAAGGGCCAACGTCCTGACTTTC

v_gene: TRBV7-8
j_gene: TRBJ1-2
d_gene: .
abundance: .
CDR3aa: CASSLASQGVYGYTF
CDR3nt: TGTGCCAGCAGCTTAGCTTCGCAGGGAGTCTATGGCTACACCTTC

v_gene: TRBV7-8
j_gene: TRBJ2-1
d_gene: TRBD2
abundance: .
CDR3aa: CASSLGLAGGFSYNEQFF
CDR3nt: TGTGCCAGCAGCTTGGGACTAGCGGGAGGTTTTTCCTACAATGAGCAGTTCTTC

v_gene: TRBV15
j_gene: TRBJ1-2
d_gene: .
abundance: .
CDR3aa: CATSRDEGYYGYTF
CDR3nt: TGTGCCACCAGCAGAGATGAAGGTTACTATGGCTACACCTTC

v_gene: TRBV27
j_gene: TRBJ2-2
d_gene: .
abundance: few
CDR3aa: CASSSHPGYDTGELFF
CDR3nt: TGTGCCAGCAGCTCGCACCCGGGTTATGACACCGGGGAGCTGTTTTTT

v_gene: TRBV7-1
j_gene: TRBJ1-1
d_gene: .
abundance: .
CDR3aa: CASSLDLNTEAFF
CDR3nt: TGTGCCAGCAGCTTAGACTTAAACACTGAAGCTTTCTTT

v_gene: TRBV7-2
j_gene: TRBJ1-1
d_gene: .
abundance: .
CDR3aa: CASSLAVKNTEAFF
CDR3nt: TGTGCCAGCAGCTTGGCGGTGAAAAACACTGAAGCTTTCTTT

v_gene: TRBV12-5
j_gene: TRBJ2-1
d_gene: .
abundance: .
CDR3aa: CASGDERTYPEQFF
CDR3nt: TGTGCTAGTGGAGACGAGAGGACATATCCTGAGCAGTTCTTC

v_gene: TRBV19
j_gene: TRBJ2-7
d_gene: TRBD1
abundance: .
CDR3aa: CASSDRGHEQYF
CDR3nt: TGTGCCAGTAGTGACAGGGGGCACGAGCAGTACTTC

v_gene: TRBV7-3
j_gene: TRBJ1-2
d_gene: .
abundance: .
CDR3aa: CASSLFSTGRYCGYTF
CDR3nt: TGTGCCAGCAGCTTATTCTCGACAGGCCGTTATTGTGGCTACACCTTC

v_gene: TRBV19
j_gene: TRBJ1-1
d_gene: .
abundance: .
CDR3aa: CASSIVQGGTEAFF
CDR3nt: TGTGCCAGTAGTATAGTCCAAGGGGGCACTGAAGCTTTCTTT

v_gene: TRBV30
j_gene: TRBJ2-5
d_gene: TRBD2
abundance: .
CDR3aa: CAWTSGGGIQETQYF
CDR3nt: TGTGCCTGGACTAGCGGGGGAGGGATACAAGAGACCCAGTACTTC

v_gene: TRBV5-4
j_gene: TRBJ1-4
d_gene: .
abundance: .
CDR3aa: CASSPEQRNEKLFF
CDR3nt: TGTGCCAGCAGCCCCGAGCAGCGTAATGAAAAACTGTTTTTT

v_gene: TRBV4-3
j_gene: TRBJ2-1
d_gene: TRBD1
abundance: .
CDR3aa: CASSQGLRTGSNEQFF
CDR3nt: TGCGCCAGCAGCCAGGGGTTGAGGACAGGGTCAAATGAGCAGTTCTTC

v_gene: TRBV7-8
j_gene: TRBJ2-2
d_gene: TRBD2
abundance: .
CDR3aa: CASSTNTGGNTGELFF
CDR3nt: TGTGCCAGCAGCACAAACACGGGAGGTAACACCGGGGAGCTGTTTTTT

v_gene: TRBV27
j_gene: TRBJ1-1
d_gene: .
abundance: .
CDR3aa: CASRGTGYTEAFF
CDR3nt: TGTGCCAGCAGAGGGACGGGATACACTGAAGCTTTCTTT

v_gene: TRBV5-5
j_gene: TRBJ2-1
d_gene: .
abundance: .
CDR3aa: CASSLGVAGLNEQFF
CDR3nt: TGTGCCAGCAGCTTGGGGGTTGCGGGACTCAATGAGCAGTTCTTC

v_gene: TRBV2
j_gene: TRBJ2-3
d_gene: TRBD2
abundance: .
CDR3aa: CASSPRGGDTQYF
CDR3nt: TGTGCCAGCAGCCCCCGGGGGGGGGATACGCAGTATTTT

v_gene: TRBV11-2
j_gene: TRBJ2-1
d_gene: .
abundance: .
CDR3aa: CASSLDWGSEQFF
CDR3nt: TGTGCCAGCAGCTTAGATTGGGGAAGTGAGCAGTTCTTC

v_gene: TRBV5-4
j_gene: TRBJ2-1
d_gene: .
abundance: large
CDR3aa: CASKSEEQNEQFF
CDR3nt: TGTGCCAGCAAATCCGAGGAGCAGAATGAGCAGTTCTTC

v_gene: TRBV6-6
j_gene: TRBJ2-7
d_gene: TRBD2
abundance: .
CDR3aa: CASSYPGARGEQYF
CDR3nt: TGTGCCAGCAGCTACCCCGGGGCGCGGGGGGAGCAGTACTTC

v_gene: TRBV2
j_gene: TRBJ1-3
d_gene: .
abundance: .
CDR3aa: CASSDLTRSGNTIYF
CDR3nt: TGTGCCAGCAGTGATTTGACACGCTCTGGAAACACCATATATTTT

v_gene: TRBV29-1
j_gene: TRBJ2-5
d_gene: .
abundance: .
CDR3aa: CSHPGEGNQETQYF
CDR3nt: TGCAGCCATCCCGGTGAAGGGAACCAAGAGACCCAGTACTTC

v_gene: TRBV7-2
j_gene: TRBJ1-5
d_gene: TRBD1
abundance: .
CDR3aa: CASSLDRDQPQHF
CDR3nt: TGTGCCAGCAGCCTGGACAGGGACCAGCCCCAGCATTTT

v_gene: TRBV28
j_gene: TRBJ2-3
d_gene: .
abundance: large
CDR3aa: CASSSRWLAPTDTQYF
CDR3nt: TGTGCCAGCAGTTCCCGGTGGCTAGCGCCGACAGATACGCAGTATTTT

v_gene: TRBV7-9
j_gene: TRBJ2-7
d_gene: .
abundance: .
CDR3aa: CARNNRWTYEQYF
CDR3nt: TGTGCCAGAAATAACAGGTGGACTTACGAGCAGTACTTC

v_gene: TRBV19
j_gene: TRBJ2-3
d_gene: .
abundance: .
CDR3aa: CASKTPAGASTDTQYF
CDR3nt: TGTGCCAGTAAAACCCCCGCCGGAGCGAGCACAGATACGCAGTATTTT

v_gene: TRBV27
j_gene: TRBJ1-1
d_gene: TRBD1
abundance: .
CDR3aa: CASSFLRDRGYTEAFF
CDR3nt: TGTGCCAGCAGTTTCCTTAGAGACAGGGGTTACACTGAAGCTTTCTTT

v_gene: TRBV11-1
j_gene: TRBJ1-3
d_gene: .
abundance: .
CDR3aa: CASSEGRRNTIYF
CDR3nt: TGTGCCAGCAGCGAGGGACGGCGAAACACCATATATTTT

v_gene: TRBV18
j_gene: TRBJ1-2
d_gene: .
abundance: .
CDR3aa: CASSPPAAQGYGYTF
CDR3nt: TGTGCCAGCTCACCACCGGCGGCCCAAGGCTATGGCTACACCTTC

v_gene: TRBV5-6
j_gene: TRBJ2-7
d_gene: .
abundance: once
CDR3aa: CASSPGGSRGEQYF
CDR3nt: TGTGCCAGCAGCCCGGGTGGGTCTCGGGGCGAGCAGTACTTC

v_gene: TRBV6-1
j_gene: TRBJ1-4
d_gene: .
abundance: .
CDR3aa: CASSEGGLGANEKLFF
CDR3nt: TGTGCCAGCAGTGAAGGGGGCCTGGGTGCTAATGAAAAACTGTTTTTT

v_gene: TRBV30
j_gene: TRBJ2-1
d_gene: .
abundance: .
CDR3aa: CARELAWGDEQFF
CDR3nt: TGTGCCCGGGAGCTAGCCTGGGGCGATGAGCAGTTCTTC